Listed below are T cell receptor beta chains from one sample, sequenced in a study of T cell clonotyping in hematopoietic cell transplantation. Repertoires were generated with immunoSEQ multiplex PCR, while TCRdb's copy carries only in-frame clones and drops some. This table holds approximately 46,000 clones, around 86% found once. The sequencing here drew on peripheral blood mononuclear cells, taken before stem cell transplant. The receptors shown here come from a man in his fifties or sixties with biphenotypic leukemia. Some clones in this sample may be carry-over from other donors' samples. The CDR3 runs from the conserved cysteine through the conserved F or W. Fields, in order: CDR3 protein, CDR3 DNA, V gene, clone size, J gene, D gene. The D gene is left open where the match is weak. Not every row has a clone size; where given, it reads once, few, many or a size class.

CASSQGTAYGYTF	TGTGCCAGCAGCCAAGGGACAGCTTATGGCTACACCTTC	TRBV4-2	-	TRBJ1-2	-
CARQIGSEAFF	TGTGCCAGGCAAATAGGTTCTGAAGCTTTCTTT	TRBV2	-	TRBJ1-1	-
CASSRGPYGYTF	TGTGCCAGCAGCCGCGGGCCGTATGGCTACACCTTC	TRBV7-9	few	TRBJ1-2	-
CASSPGQGAWGYTF	TGTGCCAGCAGCCCGGGACAGGGGGCTTGGGGCTACACCTTC	TRBV5-6	-	TRBJ1-2	TRBD1
CASVPGELSNQPQHF	TGTGCCAGCGTCCCCGGGGAATTAAGCAATCAGCCCCAGCATTTT	TRBV21-1	-	TRBJ1-5	-
CASSPTGGNGYTF	TGTGCCAGCAGTCCGACAGGGGGTAATGGCTACACCTTC	TRBV11-2	-	TRBJ1-2	TRBD1
CASSYAPSGKETQYF	TGTGCCAGCAGTTACGCCCCTAGCGGAAAAGAGACCCAGTACTTC	TRBV6-5	-	TRBJ2-5	TRBD2
CASSLGFSVSYEQYF	TGTGCCAGCAGCTTAGGGTTTTCTGTCTCCTACGAGCAGTACTTC	TRBV7-2	-	TRBJ2-7	-
CASSPDRDTDTQYF	TGCGCCAGCAGCCCGGACAGGGACACAGATACGCAGTATTTT	TRBV5-1	-	TRBJ2-3	TRBD1
CASSFPSAGFSYNEQFF	TGTGCCAGCAGTTTCCCCTCTGCCGGGTTCTCCTACAATGAGCAGTTCTTC	TRBV28	-	TRBJ2-1	-
CASSPSGLGVEKLFF	TGTGCCAGCTCACCGAGCGGCTTAGGAGTTGAAAAACTGTTTTTT	TRBV18	-	TRBJ1-4	-
CASSPTQGDEQYF	TGTGCCAGCAGTCCAACACAGGGAGACGAGCAGTACTTC	TRBV7-6	-	TRBJ2-7	-
CAWSRNTGELFF	TGTGCCTGGTCTCGGAACACCGGGGAGCTGTTTTTT	TRBV30	-	TRBJ2-2	-
CASSAGGGTEAFF	TGTGCCAGCAGCGCAGGGGGAGGGACTGAAGCTTTCTTT	TRBV7-9	-	TRBJ1-1	TRBD1
CASSSVHWDAGYEQYF	TGTGCCAGCAGCTCCGTCCACTGGGACGCCGGCTACGAGCAGTACTTC	TRBV7-2	-	TRBJ2-7	-
CASSRGTSLSYEQYF	TGTGCCAGCAGCCGAGGGACGTCACTCTCCTACGAGCAGTACTTC	TRBV11-2	-	TRBJ2-7	-
CARSLAGTSQSHSNQPQHF	TGTGCCAGAAGCTTGGCCGGGACATCTCAATCCCATAGCAATCAGCCCCAGCATTTT	TRBV5-3	-	TRBJ1-5	-
CASSPGAAGITDTQYF	TGTGCCAGCAGCCCCGGGGCGGCGGGCATCACAGATACGCAGTATTTT	TRBV11-2	once	TRBJ2-3	-
CASSERDNYTEAFF	TGTGCCAGCAGTGAACGGGACAATTACACTGAAGCTTTCTTT	TRBV2	-	TRBJ1-1	-
CASSLVVAEKLFF	TGTGCCAGCAGCTTAGTGGTAGCTGAAAAACTGTTTTTT	TRBV7-9	-	TRBJ1-4	-
CASSSRTGGLQPQHF	TGTGCCAGCAGTTCCCGGACAGGGGGGTTGCAGCCCCAGCATTTT	TRBV28	once	TRBJ1-5	TRBD1
CSAPSNTEAFF	TGCAGTGCGCCGAGTAACACTGAAGCTTTCTTT	TRBV20-1	-	TRBJ1-1	-
CSVLGGDGYTF	TGCAGCGTTTTAGGGGGAGATGGCTACACCTTC	TRBV29-1	-	TRBJ1-2	-
CAWDRASGNTIYF	TGTGCCTGGGACCGCGCCTCTGGAAACACCATATATTTT	TRBV30	-	TRBJ1-3	-
CASRPSQTGNNQPQHF	TGTGCCAGCAGGCCGTCCCAGACAGGGAACAATCAGCCCCAGCATTTT	TRBV6-6	-	TRBJ1-5	TRBD1
CASSGIDYTF	TGTGCCAGCAGCGGAATTGACTACACCTTC	TRBV28	-	TRBJ1-2	-
CASSLGGSTPSGYTF	TGTGCCAGCAGCCTAGGGGGGAGCACTCCCTCTGGCTACACCTTC	TRBV11-1	-	TRBJ1-2	-
CASSFQLNTEAFF	TGCGCCAGCAGCTTCCAACTGAACACTGAAGCTTTCTTT	TRBV5-1	-	TRBJ1-1	-
CASSPGRGGGAFF	TGTGCCAGCAGCCCGGGACGGGGCGGAGGAGCTTTCTTT	TRBV5-6	-	TRBJ1-1	-
CASSLSRGPSYEQYF	TGTGCCAGCAGCTTAAGTCGGGGGCCTTCCTACGAGCAGTACTTC	TRBV7-2	-	TRBJ2-7	-
CASSPAQYEQYF	TGTGCCAGCAGCCCCGCTCAGTACGAGCAGTACTTC	TRBV7-2	few	TRBJ2-7	-
CASSWAGGEQYF	TGTGCCAGCAGTTGGGCCGGGGGCGAGCAGTACTTC	TRBV6-5	-	TRBJ2-7	-
CASSVGFSNGYTF	TGTGCCAGCAGCGTAGGGTTTAGCAACGGCTACACCTTC	TRBV27	-	TRBJ1-2	-
CASSKGQGVYEQYF	TGTGCCAGCAGCAAGGGACAGGGAGTCTACGAGCAGTACTTC	TRBV7-2	once	TRBJ2-7	TRBD1
CASSFGYRGNQPQHF	TGTGCCAGCAGTTTTGGCTACAGGGGCAATCAGCCCCAGCATTTT	TRBV28	-	TRBJ1-5	-
CASSPETGGTEAFF	TGTGCCAGCAGCCCGGAGACAGGGGGCACTGAAGCTTTCTTT	TRBV9	once	TRBJ1-1	TRBD1
CASAWTSGTTGELFF	TGTGCCAGCGCCTGGACTAGCGGGACCACCGGGGAGCTGTTTTTT	TRBV7-2	-	TRBJ2-2	TRBD2
CASSLQSGTGEPDTQYF	TGTGCCAGCAGCTTACAGAGCGGGACAGGGGAACCAGATACGCAGTATTTT	TRBV7-8	-	TRBJ2-3	TRBD1
CASSFGGANTGELFF	TGTGCCAGCAGTTTTGGGGGGGCCAACACCGGGGAGCTGTTTTTT	TRBV27	-	TRBJ2-2	-
CASSSATGTSGANVLTF	TGCGCCAGCAGCTCGGCGACAGGGACCTCTGGGGCCAACGTCCTGACTTTC	TRBV5-1	-	TRBJ2-6	TRBD1
CAGGMGRSGTEAFF	TGTGCCGGCGGTATGGGGCGTTCGGGCACTGAAGCTTTCTTT	TRBV2	few	TRBJ1-1	-
CASSDAGTTNEKLFF	TGCGCCAGCAGTGATGCGGGGACAACTAATGAAAAACTGTTTTTT	TRBV10-2	-	TRBJ1-4	-
CASSLDGQGAYEQYF	TGTGCCAGCAGCTTAGATGGACAGGGGGCCTACGAGCAGTACTTC	TRBV11-2	-	TRBJ2-7	TRBD1
CASSSRRRLGTDTQYF	TGTGCCAGCAGCTCTCGACGGCGTTTGGGCACAGATACGCAGTATTTT	TRBV7-8	-	TRBJ2-3	-
CASRYSSAGEQFF	TGTGCCAGCAGATACTCTAGCGCCGGTGAGCAGTTCTTC	TRBV7-9	-	TRBJ2-1	-
CASSLPDRNTEAFF	TGTGCCAGCAGTCTCCCCGACAGAAACACTGAAGCTTTCTTT	TRBV28	-	TRBJ1-1	-
CASSGPDTEAFF	TGTGCCAGTAGTGGACCAGACACTGAAGCTTTCTTT	TRBV19	-	TRBJ1-1	-
CASSPGTEDYGYTF	TGTGCCAGTAGTCCCGGGACAGAAGACTATGGCTACACCTTC	TRBV19	-	TRBJ1-2	TRBD1
CASSQTLMTSGSTDTQYF	TGCGCCAGCAGCCAAACCTTAATGACTAGCGGGAGCACAGATACGCAGTATTTT	TRBV4-1	-	TRBJ2-3	TRBD2
CASSLTWGTDTQYF	TGTGCCAGCAGCTTGACGTGGGGCACAGATACGCAGTATTTT	TRBV7-2	-	TRBJ2-3	-